This TCR beta chain is drawn from a study of OX40 agonist ivuxolimab in advanced cancers. Turning to the study itself: Partial responses occurred in Three dose-escalation patients, one with hepatocellular carcinoma and two with cutaneous melanoma.

The repertoire was sequenced with immunoSEQ multiplex PCR; TCRdb's copy has only in-frame clones and lacks some. The sample holds about 100,000 clones, 85% to 90% seen once. V was cut by 6 bases and J by 2 bases, with 13 bases left in between. The CDR3 is 14 residues long. Germline V gene data show CDR1 as WSHSY and CDR2 as SAAADI. Study observations and caveats: Among T cells, CD8+ cells averaged more expanded clones than CD4+ cells. Certain nonresponding patients likewise had low normalized T-cell clonal expansion.

Turning to this clone: Antigen: not known.

V gene TRBV10-2 combines with J gene TRBJ1-1; D is unclear. The receptor was derived from an adult with an advanced solid tumor such as melanoma, head and neck, liver or kidney cancer. The sample here was CD4+ or CD8+ T cells sorted from blood, taken in a trial of the OX40 agonist ivuxolimab. The CDR3 DNA sequence: TGCGCCAGCAGAAAAGAAAGGGTAAACACTGAAGCTTTCTTT. As protein: CASRKERVNTEAFF.